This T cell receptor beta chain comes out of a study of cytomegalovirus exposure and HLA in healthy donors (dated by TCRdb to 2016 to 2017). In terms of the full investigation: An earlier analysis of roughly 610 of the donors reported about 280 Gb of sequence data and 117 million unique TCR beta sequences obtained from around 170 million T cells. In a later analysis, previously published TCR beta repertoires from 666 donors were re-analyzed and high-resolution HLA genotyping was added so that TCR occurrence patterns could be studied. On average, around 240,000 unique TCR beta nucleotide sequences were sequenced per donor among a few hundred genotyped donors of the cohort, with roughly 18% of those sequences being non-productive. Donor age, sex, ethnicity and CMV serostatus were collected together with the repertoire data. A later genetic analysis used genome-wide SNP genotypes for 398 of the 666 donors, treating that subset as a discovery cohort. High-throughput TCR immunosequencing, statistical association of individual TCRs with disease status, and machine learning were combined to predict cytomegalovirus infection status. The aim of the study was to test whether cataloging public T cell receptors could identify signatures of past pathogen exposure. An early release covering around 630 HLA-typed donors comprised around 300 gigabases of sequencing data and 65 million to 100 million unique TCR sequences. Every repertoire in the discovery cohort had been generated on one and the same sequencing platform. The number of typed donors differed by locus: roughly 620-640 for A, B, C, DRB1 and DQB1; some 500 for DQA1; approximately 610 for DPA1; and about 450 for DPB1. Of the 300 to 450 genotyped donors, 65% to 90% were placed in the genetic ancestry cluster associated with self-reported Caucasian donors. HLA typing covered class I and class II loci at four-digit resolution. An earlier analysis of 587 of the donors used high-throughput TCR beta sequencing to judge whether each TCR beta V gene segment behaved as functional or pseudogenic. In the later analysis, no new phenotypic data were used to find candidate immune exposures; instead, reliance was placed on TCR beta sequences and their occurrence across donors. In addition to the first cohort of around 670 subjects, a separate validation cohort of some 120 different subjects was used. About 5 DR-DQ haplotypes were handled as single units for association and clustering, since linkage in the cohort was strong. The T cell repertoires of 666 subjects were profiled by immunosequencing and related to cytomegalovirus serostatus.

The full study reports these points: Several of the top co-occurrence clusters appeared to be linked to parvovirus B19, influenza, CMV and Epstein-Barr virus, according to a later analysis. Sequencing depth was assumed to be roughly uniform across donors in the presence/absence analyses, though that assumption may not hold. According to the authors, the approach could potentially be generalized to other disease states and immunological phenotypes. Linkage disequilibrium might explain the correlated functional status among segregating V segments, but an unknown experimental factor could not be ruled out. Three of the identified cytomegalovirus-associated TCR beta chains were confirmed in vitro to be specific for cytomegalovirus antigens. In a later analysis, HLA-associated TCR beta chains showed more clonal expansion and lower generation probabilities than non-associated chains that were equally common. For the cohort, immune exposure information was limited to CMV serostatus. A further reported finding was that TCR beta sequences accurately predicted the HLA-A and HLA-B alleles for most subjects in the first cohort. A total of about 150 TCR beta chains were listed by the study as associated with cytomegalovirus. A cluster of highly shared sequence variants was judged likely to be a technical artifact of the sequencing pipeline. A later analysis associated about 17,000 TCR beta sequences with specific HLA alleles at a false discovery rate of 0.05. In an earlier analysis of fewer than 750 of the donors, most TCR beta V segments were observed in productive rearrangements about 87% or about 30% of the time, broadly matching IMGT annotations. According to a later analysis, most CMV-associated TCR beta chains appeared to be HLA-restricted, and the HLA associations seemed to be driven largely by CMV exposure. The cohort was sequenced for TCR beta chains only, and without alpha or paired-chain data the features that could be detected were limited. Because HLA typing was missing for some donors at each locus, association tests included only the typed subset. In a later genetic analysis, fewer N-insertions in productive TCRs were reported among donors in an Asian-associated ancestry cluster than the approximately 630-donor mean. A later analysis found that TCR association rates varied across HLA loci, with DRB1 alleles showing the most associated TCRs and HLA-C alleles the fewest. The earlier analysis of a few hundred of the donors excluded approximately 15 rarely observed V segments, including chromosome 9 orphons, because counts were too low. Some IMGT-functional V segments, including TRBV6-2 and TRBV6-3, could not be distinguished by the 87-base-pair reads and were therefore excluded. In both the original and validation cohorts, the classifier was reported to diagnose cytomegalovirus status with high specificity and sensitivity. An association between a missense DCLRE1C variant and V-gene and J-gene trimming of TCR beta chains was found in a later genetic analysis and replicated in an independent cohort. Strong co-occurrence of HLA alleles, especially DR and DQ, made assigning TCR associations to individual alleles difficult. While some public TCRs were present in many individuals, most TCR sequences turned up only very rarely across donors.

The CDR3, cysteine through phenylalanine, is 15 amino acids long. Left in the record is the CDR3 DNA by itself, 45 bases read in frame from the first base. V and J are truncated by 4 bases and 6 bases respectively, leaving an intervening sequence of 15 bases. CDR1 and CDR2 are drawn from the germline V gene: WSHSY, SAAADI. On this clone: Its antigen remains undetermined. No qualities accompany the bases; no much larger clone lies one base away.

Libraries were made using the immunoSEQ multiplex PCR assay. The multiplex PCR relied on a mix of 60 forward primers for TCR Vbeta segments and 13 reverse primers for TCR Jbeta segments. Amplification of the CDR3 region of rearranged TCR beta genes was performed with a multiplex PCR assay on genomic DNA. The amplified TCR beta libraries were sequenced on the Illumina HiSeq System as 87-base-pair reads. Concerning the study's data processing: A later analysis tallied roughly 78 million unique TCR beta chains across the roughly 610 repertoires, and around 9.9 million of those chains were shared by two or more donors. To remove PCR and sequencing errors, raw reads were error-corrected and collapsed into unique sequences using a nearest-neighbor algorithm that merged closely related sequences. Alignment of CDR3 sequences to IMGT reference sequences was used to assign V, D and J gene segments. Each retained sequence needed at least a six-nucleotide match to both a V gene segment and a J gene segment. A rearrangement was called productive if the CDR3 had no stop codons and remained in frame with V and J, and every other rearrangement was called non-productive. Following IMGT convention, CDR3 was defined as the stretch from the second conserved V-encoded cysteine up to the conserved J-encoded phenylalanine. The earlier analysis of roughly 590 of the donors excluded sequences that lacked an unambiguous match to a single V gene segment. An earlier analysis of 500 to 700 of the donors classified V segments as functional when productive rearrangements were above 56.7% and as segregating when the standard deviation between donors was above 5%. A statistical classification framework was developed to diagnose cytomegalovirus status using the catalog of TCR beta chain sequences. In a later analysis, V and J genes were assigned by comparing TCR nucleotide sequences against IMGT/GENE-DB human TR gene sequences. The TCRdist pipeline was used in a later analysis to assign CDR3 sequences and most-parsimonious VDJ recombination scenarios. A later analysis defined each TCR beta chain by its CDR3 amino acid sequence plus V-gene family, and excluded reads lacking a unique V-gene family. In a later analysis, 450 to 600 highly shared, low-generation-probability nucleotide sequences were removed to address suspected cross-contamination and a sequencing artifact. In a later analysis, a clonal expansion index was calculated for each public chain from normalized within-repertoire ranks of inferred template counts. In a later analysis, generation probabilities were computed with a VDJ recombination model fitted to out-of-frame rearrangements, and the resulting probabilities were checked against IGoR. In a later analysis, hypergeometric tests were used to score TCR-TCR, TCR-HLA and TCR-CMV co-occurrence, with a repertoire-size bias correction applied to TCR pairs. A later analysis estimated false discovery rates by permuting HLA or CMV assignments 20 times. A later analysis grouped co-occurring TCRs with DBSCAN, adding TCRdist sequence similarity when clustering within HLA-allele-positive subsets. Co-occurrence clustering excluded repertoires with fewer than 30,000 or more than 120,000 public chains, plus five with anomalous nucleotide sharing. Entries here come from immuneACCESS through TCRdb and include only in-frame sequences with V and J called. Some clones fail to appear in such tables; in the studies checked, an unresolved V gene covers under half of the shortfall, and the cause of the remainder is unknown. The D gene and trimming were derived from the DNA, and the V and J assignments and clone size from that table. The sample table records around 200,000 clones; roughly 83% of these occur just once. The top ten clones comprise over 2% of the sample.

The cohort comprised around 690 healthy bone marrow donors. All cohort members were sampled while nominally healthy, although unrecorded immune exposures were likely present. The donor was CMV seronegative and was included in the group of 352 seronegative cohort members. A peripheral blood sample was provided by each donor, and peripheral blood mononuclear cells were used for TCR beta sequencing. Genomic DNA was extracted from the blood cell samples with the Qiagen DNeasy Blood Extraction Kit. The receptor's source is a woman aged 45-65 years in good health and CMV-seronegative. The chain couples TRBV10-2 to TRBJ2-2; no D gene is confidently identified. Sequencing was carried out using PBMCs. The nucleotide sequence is TGCGCCAGCAGTGTGGCAGTTAGTCGGGCCGGGGAGCTGTTTTTT. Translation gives CASSVAVSRAGELFF.